Listed here are 18 T cell receptor beta chains from one sample, sequenced in a study of T cell responses to AZD1222 COVID-19 vaccine. Sequencing used immunoSEQ multiplex PCR; TCRdb keeps in-frame clones, though not all of them. The sample contains about 120,000 clones, about 88% of which appear only once. Sequenced here: peripheral blood, sampled on day 0 of AZD1222 vaccination. These receptors were collected from an adult in good health.

The chain recombines TRBV18 with TRBJ1-2, with 8 nucleotides matching TRBD1. J gave up 3 bases and V 4 bases, and 7 bases lay outside the gene matches. CDR3 length equals 15 residues. Germline lookup yields CDR1 KGHSH and CDR2 LQKENI. The CDR3 DNA reads TGTGCCAGCTCACTTCGACAGGGGCAGGACTATGGCTACACCTTC. Protein product: CASSLRQGQDYGYTF.

CDR3 residues: CASSFLLLADYNSPLHF. As DNA, the CDR3 is TGTGCCAGCAGCTTCTTGCTCCTTGCAGACTATAATTCACCCCTCCACTTT. V usage is TRBV5-8 and J usage is TRBJ1-6; unclear D gene. Trimming shortened V by 2 bases and J by 3 bases, and 15 bases separated the two germline ends. The CDR3 runs to 17 residues. The germline V gene has CDR1 SGHTS and CDR2 YDEGEE.

The CDR3 coding sequence is TGTGCCAGCAGCTTGGAGGGGGATCACACTGAAGCTTTCTTT. It yields the protein CASSLEGDHTEAFF. The J gene is TRBJ1-1, the V gene TRBV5-4; D is possibly TRBD1 (6 bases). The germline CDR1 and CDR2 sequences are SGHNT and YYREEE (reference sequence). V was cut by 0 bases and J by 3 bases, with 9 bases left in between. The CDR3 sequence is 14 residues long.

The gene calls are TRBV7-6 and TRBJ2-7, with D unclear. The CDR3 sequence is 15 residues long. The germline CDR1 and CDR2 sequences are SGHVS and FNYEAQ. Trimming cost V 2 bases and J 3 bases, with 14 bases left between them. CDR3 bases: TGTGCCAGCAGCTTAAGTCCAGGCGAGCGCTACGAGCAGTACTTC. Its translation: CASSLSPGERYEQYF.

The V gene is TRBV6-1, the J gene TRBJ1-3; no firm D call. This CDR3 has 15 amino acids. Trimming cost V 1 base and J 0 bases, with 7 bases left between them. Germline-derived CDR1 and CDR2 are MNHNS and SASEGT. Written as DNA, the CDR3 is TGTGCCAGCAGTGAAGATTTTTTCTCTGGAAACACCATATATTTT. It codes for CASSEDFFSGNTIYF.

The chain employs TRBV30 and TRBJ1-4, with no clear D. CDR1 is GTSNPN and CDR2 is SVGIG in the germline V gene (reference sequence). V lost 1 base and J 4 bases, leaving 10 bases between the germline ends. CDR3 length: 14 residues. The CDR3 region is CAWSAVIYNEKLFF. Here the CDR3 DNA reads TGTGCCTGGAGTGCGGTGATCTATAATGAAAAACTGTTTTTT.

The genes are TRBV18 and TRBJ2-7; 7 bases are a match to TRBD1. The V and J ends lost 6 bases and 7 bases, in that order; junction bases with no gene match: 6. The CDR3 totals 12 residues. Germline V gives CDR1 KGHSH, CDR2 LQKENI. The CDR3 DNA is TGTGCCAGCTCGCCGACAGGGCGTGAGCAGTACTTC. Translating it yields CASSPTGREQYF.

The chain carries TRBV5-8 and TRBJ1-5; D is uncertain. The CDR3 runs to 16 residues. Germline V gene sequence: CDR1 SGHTS, CDR2 YDEGEE. Trimming cost V 5 bases and J 9 bases, with 24 bases left between them. For the CDR3, the DNA is TGTGCCAGCAGGCGCTGGGAGGGATCCACCGGGTCGCCCCAGCATTTT. It specifies CASRRWEGSTGSPQHF. Full variable domain (missing parts from reference TRBV5-8 and TRBJ1-5): EAGVTQSPTHLIKTRGQQATLRCSPISGHTSVYWYQQALGLGLQFLLWYDEGEERNRGNFPPRFSGRQFPNYSSELNVNALELEDSALYLCASRRWEGSTGSPQHFGDGTRLSIL.

The V call is TRBV10-3, the J call TRBJ2-3, with D perhaps assigned TRBD1 or TRBD2 (5 bases each). V was shortened by 8 bases and J by 4 bases, with 16 bases between the two germline ends. The CDR3 has 14 residues. Germline CDR1 and CDR2: ENHRY and SYGVKD. This CDR3 reads CAIGAREGADTQYF. CDR3 nucleotide sequence: TGTGCCATCGGGGCCCGAGAGGGTGCAGATACGCAGTATTTT.

The chain links TRBV19 to TRBJ2-7; 12 nucleotides match TRBD2. The V gene's germline CDR1 is LNHDA and CDR2 SQIVND (reference sequence). CDR3 length: 15 residues. With V trimmed by 4 bases and J by 5 bases, 6 bases remained unmatched. DNA of the CDR3: TGTGCCAGTAGTACTCGGACTAGCGGGGAGGACGAGCAGTACTTC. It specifies CASSTRTSGEDEQYF.

The V gene is TRBV10-3, the J gene TRBJ1-5; D uncertain. Germline assignment: CDR1 ENHRY and CDR2 SYGVKD. The CDR3 totals 13 residues. The CDR3 DNA follows: TGTGGGGTCGGGCAGACTGGCAATCAGCCCCAGCATTTT. Its translation: CGVGQTGNQPQHF.

This chain uses TRBV18 with TRBJ2-7; 8 nucleotides line up with TRBD1. The CDR3 has 15 amino acids. V dropped 3 bases and J dropped 5; count of bases not matched to a gene: 9. In germline, CDR1 is KGHSH, CDR2 LQKENI. In DNA, the CDR3 is TGTGCCAGCTCACCCCTAACGGACAGGGCCCACGAGCAGTACTTC. It yields the protein CASSPLTDRAHEQYF. The full variable domain, its missing parts supplied by reference TRBV18 and TRBJ2-7, is NAGVMQNPRHLVRRRGQEARLRCSPMKGHSHVYWYRQLPEEGLKFMVYLQKENIIDESGMPKERFSAEFPKEGPSILRIQQVVRGDSAAYFCASSPLTDRAHEQYFGPGTRLTVT.

This chain joins TRBV4-3 and TRBJ1-4; D is possibly TRBD1 (5 bases). V was shortened by 4 bases and J by 8 bases, with 20 bases between the two germline ends. There are 16 residues in the CDR3. Germline CDR1 and CDR2: LGHNA and YSLEER. CDR3 sequence reads: CASSPRITGASEKLFF. The CDR3 bases are TGCGCCAGCAGCCCCCGTATCACTGGGGCCAGCGAAAAACTGTTTTTT.

The chain links TRBV9 to TRBJ2-3, with D maybe TRBD2 (6 bases). The CDR3 has 14 amino acids. V shed 3 bases and J shed 2 bases, with 10 bases lying between them. Germline CDR1 and CDR2: SGDLS and YYNGEE. The chain's CDR3 is CASSDGLPTDTQYF. In DNA form, the CDR3 reads TGTGCCAGCAGCGACGGACTACCCACAGATACGCAGTATTTT. The entire variable domain, with the rest obtained from reference TRBV9 and TRBJ2-3, is as follows: DSGVTQTPKHLITATGQRVTLRCSPRSGDLSVYWYQQSLDQGLQFLIQYYNGEERAKGNILERFSAQQFPDLHSELNLSSLELGDSALYFCASSDGLPTDTQYFGPGTRLTVL.

The chain combines TRBV6-1 with TRBJ1-3, with D possibly being TRBD1 (6 bases). Per the germline V gene, CDR1 is MNHNS and CDR2 is SASEGT. CDR3 length: 16 residues. V gave up 1 base and J gave up 2 bases, with 12 bases separating them. The CDR3 region has the DNA TGTGCCAGCAGTGAAGGACAGGTATTGGCTGGAAACACCATATATTTT. Translating it yields CASSEGQVLAGNTIYF.

The chain carries TRBV21-1 and TRBJ1-1; the table calls TRBD1, which could not be checked here. TRBV21-1 is recorded as a pseudogene. This CDR3 comprises 19 residues. The CDR3 DNA is TGTGCCAGCAGCAAAGTCCGACCCTACAGGGGCGAAGTGAACACTGAAGCTTTCTTT. Translation: CASSKVRPYRGEVNTEAFF.

The table lists this clone with a count of one. The chain employs TRBV30 and TRBJ1-5; perhaps TRBD1 as D (5 bases). The germline V and J ends were trimmed by 0 bases and 3 bases, with 12 bases remaining between them. The CDR3 has 15 residues. Per the germline V gene, CDR1 is GTSNPN and CDR2 is SVGIG (reference sequence). The CDR3 bases are TGTGCCTGGAGTGTAGGGGCAGGAATCAATCAGCCCCAGCATTTT. This sequence encodes CAWSVGAGINQPQHF.

V gene TRBV6-5 combines with J gene TRBJ1-3, with D perhaps TRBD1 (6 bases). CDR3 length: 13 residues. V was trimmed by 7 bases and J by 0 bases, leaving 7 bases between them. CDR1 and CDR2 from the germline V gene are MNHEY and SVGAGI. CDR3 in DNA: TGTGCCAGCACACAGGGCTCTGGAAACACCATATATTTT. It yields the protein CASTQGSGNTIYF.